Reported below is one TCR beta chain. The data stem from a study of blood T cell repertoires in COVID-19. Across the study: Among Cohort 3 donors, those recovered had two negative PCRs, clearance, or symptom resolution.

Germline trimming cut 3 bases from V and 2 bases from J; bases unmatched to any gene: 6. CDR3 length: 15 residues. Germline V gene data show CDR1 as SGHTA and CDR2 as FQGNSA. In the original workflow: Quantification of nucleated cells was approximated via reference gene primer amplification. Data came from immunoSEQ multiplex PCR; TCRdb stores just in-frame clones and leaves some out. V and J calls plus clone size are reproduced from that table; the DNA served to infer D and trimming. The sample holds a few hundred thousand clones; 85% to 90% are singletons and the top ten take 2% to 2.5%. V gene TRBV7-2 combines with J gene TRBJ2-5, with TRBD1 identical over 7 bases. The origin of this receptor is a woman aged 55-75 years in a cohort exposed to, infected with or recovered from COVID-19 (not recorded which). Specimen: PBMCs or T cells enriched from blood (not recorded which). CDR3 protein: CASSFDRVMQETQYF. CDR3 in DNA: TGTGCCAGCAGCTTCGACAGGGTGATGCAAGAGACCCAGTACTTC.